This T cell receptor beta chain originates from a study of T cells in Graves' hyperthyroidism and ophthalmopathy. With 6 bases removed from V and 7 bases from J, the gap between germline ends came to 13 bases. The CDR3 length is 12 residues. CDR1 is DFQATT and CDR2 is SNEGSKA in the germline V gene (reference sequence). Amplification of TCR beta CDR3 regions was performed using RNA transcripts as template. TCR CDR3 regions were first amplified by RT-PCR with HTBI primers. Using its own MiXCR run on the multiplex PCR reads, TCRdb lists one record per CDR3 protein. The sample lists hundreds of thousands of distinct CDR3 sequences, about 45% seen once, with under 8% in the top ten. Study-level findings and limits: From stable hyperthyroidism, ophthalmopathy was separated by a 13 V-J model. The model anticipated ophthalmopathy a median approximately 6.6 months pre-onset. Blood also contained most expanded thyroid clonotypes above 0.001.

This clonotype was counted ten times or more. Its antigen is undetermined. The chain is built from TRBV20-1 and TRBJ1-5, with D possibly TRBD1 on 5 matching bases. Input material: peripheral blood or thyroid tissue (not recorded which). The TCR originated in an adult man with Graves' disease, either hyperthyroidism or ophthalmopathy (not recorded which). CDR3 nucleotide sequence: TGCAGTGCGGGACGGCCGGGCCAGCCCCAGCATTTT. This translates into CSAGRPGQPQHF.